This T cell receptor beta chain was found in a study of CD8+ T cells in alopecia areata. The wider study: At a dose of 5 to 10 mg twice daily, oral tofacitinib was given to treated patients.

Study-wide points: Scalp sequencing also captures normal skin's resident alphabeta T cells.

CD4+ and CD8+ T cells were sorted from PBMCs. The germline gives CDR1 SGHAT, CDR2 FQNNGV. The CDR3 totals 16 residues. Trimming took 2 bases from V and 2 from J; bases not matched to a gene: 4. As the sequencing template, cDNA was produced by extracting RNA and reverse transcribing it. Generated by immunoSEQ multiplex PCR, the TCRdb table keeps only in-frame clones and is missing some. The sample holds roughly 120,000 clones; about two fifths are singletons and the top ten take about 3.1%. A word on this clone: Its antigen is undetermined.

The V call is TRBV11-2, the J call TRBJ2-3; TRBD2 matches at 10 bases. Sequenced: CD4+ T cells sorted from blood. The sequence was obtained from a human donor with alopecia areata. CDR3 amino acids: CASSLMLAGDTDTQYF. CDR3 sequence (DNA): TGTGCCAGCAGCTTAATGCTAGCGGGAGACACAGATACGCAGTATTTT.